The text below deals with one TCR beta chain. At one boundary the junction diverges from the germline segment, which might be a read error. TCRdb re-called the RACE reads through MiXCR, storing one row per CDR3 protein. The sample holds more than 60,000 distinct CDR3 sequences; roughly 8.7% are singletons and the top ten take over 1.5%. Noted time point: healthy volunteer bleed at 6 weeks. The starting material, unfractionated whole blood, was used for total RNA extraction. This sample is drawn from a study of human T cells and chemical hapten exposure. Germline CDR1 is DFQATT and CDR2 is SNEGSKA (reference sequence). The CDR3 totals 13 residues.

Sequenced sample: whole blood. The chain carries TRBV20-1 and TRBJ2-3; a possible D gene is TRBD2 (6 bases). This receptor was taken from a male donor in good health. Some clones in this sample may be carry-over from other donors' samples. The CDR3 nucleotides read TGCGGTGCTAGCGCCCCTAGTACGGATACGCAGTATTTT. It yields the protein CGASAPSTDTQYF.